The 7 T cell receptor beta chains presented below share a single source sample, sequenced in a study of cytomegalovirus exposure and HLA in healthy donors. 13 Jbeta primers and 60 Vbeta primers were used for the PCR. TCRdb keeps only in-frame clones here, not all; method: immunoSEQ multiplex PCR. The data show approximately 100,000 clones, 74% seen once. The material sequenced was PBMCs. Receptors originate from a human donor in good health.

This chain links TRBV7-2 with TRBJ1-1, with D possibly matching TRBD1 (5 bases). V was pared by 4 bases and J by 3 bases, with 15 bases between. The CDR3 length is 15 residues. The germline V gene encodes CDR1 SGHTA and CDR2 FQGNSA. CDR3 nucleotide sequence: TGTGCCAGCAGCTCTTTCTTGGGACTGTACACTGAAGCTTTCTTT. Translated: CASSSFLGLYTEAFF.

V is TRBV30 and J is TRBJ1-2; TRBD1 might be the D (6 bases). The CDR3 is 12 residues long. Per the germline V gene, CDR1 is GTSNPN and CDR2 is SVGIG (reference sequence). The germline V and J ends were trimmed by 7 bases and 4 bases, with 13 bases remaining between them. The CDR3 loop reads CAYGQSSYGYTF. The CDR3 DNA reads TGTGCCTACGGACAGTCATCCTATGGCTACACCTTC.

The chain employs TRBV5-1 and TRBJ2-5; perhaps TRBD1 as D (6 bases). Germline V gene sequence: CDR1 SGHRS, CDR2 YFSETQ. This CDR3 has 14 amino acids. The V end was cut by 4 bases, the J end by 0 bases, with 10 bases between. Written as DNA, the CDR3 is TGCGCCAGCAGCATACAGGGAAACCAAGAGACCCAGTACTTC. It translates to CASSIQGNQETQYF.

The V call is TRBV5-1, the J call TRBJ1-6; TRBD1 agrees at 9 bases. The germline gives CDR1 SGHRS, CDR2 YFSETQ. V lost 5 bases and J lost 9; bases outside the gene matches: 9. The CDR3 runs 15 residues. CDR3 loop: CASRTGQGVLSPLHF. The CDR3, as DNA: TGCGCCAGCAGGACGGGACAGGGTGTTCTTTCACCCCTCCACTTT.

CDR3 sequence: CASSPQSGTSTDTQYF. For the CDR3, the DNA is TGTGCCAGCTCACCCCAAAGCGGGACTAGCACAGATACGCAGTATTTT. V gene TRBV18 combines with J gene TRBJ2-3; 7 bases are a match to TRBD2. The germline gives CDR1 KGHSH, CDR2 LQKENI. Trimming cost V 3 bases and J 0 bases; bases outside gene matches: 6. CDR3 size: 16 residues.

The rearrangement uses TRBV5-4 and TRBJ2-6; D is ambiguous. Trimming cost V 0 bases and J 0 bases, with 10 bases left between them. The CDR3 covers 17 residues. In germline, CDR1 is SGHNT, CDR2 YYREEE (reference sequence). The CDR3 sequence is CASSLEMRSSGANVLTF. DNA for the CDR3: TGTGCCAGCAGCTTGGAAATGAGGAGCTCTGGGGCCAACGTCCTGACTTTC. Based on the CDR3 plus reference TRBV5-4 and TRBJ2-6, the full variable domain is ETGVTQSPTHLIKTRGQQVTLRCSSQSGHNTVSWYQQALGQGPQFIFQYYREEENGRGNFPPRFSGLQFPNYSSELNVNALELDDSALYLCASSLEMRSSGANVLTFGAGSRLTVL.

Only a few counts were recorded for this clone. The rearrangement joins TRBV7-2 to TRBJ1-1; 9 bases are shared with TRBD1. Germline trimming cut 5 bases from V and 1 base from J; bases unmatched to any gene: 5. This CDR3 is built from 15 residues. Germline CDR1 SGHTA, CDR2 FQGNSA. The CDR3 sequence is CASSRDRATNTEAFF. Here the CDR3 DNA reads TGTGCCAGCAGCCGGGACAGGGCCACGAACACTGAAGCTTTCTTT.